The 12 T cell receptor beta chains given below trace back to one sample, sequenced in a study of shared clonotypes between healthy human individuals. Only in-frame clones appear in the TCRdb table, and some are missing; sequencing was by immunoSEQ multiplex PCR. Among about 2 million clones listed, 85% to 95% were seen once. Sequencing was done on a sample of naive CD4+ T cells sorted from blood. Subset in this sample: CD45RA+ positively selected. The receptor set was obtained from a man between 18 and 35 years old in good health.

The chain couples TRBV9 to TRBJ1-1, with 10 bases fitting TRBD1. The J segment lost 2 bases and the V segment lost 3 bases, leaving 4 bases of the junction unmatched. The CDR3 runs to 15 residues. CDR1 and CDR2 (germline): SGDLS, YYNGEE. The CDR3 DNA follows: TGTGCCAGCAGCGCAGGGGACAGGGGAAACACTGAAGCTTTCTTT. Protein product: CASSAGDRGNTEAFF.

The chain carries TRBV5-6 and TRBJ2-3, with 9 bases matching TRBD2. The CDR3 covers 17 residues. The germline V gene has CDR1 SGHDT and CDR2 YYEEEE. V gave up 2 bases and J gave up 0 bases; unmatched junction bases: 7. The CDR3: CASSLGASGTSTDTQYF. The CDR3 DNA is TGTGCCAGCAGCTTAGGGGCTAGCGGGACTAGCACAGATACGCAGTATTTT.

The chain has TRBV6-4 and TRBJ2-3, with D perhaps given as TRBD1 or TRBD2 (5 bases each). Germline V gene sequence: CDR1 MRHNA, CDR2 SNTAGT. V lost 0 bases to trimming and J lost 12 bases, with 7 bases between them. The CDR3 is 11 residues long. CDR3 DNA: TGTGCCAGCAGTGACTCGGGACGCCAGTATTTT. This codes for CASSDSGRQYF.

V usage is TRBV10-1 and J usage is TRBJ2-7; the match to TRBD1 covers 7 bases. Germline V gives CDR1 WNHNN, CDR2 SYGVQD (reference sequence). J gave up 7 bases and V 0 bases, and 9 bases lay outside the gene matches. The CDR3 runs to 15 residues. The CDR3 sequence: CASSESWVTGEEQYF. CDR3 in DNA: TGCGCCAGCAGTGAGTCGTGGGTAACAGGGGAAGAGCAGTACTTC.

J is TRBJ1-1 and V is TRBV2, with 8 bases lining up with TRBD1. CDR1 and CDR2 from the germline V gene are SNHLY and FYNNEI. J was trimmed by 5 bases and V by 5 bases; bases with no gene match: 7. The CDR3 runs to 14 residues. CDR3 DNA: TGTGCCAGCAGTACCCATCGACAGGGGACTGAAGCTTTCTTT. It is translated as CASSTHRQGTEAFF.

J is TRBJ2-7 and V is TRBV12-5; D not resolved. The V end lost 3 bases, the J end lost 5 bases, and 2 bases lay between the germline ends. Per germline, CDR1 LGHNT and CDR2 FRNRAP. The length of the CDR3 is 10 residues. The CDR3 DNA is TGTGCTAGTGGTTTTAACGAGCAGTACTTC. This gives the protein CASGFNEQYF.

The gene calls are TRBV2 and TRBJ2-5; 9 positions agree with TRBD2. Trimming cost V 3 bases and J 5 bases; bases outside gene matches: 4. Germline CDR1 is SNHLY and CDR2 is FYNNEI. The CDR3 contains 14 residues. CDR3 DNA: TGTGCCAGCAGTGACTGGACTAGCGCGGAGACCCAGTACTTC. It translates to CASSDWTSAETQYF.

The J gene is TRBJ2-5, the V gene TRBV30, with 7 bases that match TRBD2. CDR1 is GTSNPN and CDR2 is SVGIG in the germline V gene (reference sequence). The CDR3 runs to 15 residues. Unmatched junction bases numbered 9, after V lost 2 bases and J lost 3 bases. The CDR3 is CAWSIGGTVKETQYF. CDR3 coding DNA: TGTGCCTGGAGTATCGGGGGGACCGTTAAAGAGACCCAGTACTTC.

CDR3 nucleotides: TGTGCCAGCAGTTTTGACAGGGGAAAGCAGTTCTTC. Translation: CASSFDRGKQFF. V gene TRBV6-5 combines with J gene TRBJ2-1, with 8 bases lining up with TRBD1. This CDR3 contains 12 residues. V dropped 4 bases and J dropped 11; count of bases not matched to a gene: 4. Looked up from germline, CDR1 is MNHEY and CDR2 is SVGAGI.

The chain links TRBV11-2 to TRBJ2-1, with 7 positions matching TRBD2. The CDR3 covers 15 residues. Germline V gene lookup returns CDR1 SGHAT and CDR2 FQNNGV. After removal of 4 bases from V and 10 bases from J, the junction contained 13 bases not matched to a gene. The CDR3 nucleotides are TGTGCCAGCAGCTCCGGGCCCGAGACTAGCCACGAGCAGTTCTTC. Its protein is CASSSGPETSHEQFF.

The J gene is TRBJ2-3, the V gene TRBV7-3; weak D call: TRBD2 (5 bases). V was cut by 5 bases and J by 2 bases, with 11 bases left in between. This CDR3 comprises 14 residues. Per germline, CDR1 SGHTA and CDR2 FQGTGA. CDR3 nucleotide sequence: TGTGCCAGCAGCGAGGGCTCTTTCACAGATACGCAGTATTTT. This encodes CASSEGSFTDTQYF.

This clone has a single count. This sequence joins TRBV5-1 and TRBJ2-2; tentatively, D is TRBD2 (6 bases). The V gene's germline CDR1 is SGHRS and CDR2 YFSETQ. The CDR3 has 15 residues. Trimming left V 1 base short and J 2 bases short, with 9 bases between. In DNA, the CDR3 is TGCGCCAGCAGCTTGAGGGACTTTAACACCGGGGAGCTGTTTTTT. Its translation: CASSLRDFNTGELFF. Supplemented by reference TRBV5-1 and TRBJ2-2, the full variable domain reads KAGVTQTPRYLIKTRGQQVTLSCSPISGHRSVSWYQQTPGQGLQFLFEYFSETQRNKGNFPGRFSGRQFSNSRSEMNVSTLELGDSALYLCASSLRDFNTGELFFGEGSRLTVL.